These T cell receptor beta chains were read from a single sample in a study of T cell clusters in autoimmune cytopenias. Following a re-call of the multiplex PCR reads, TCRdb has one entry per CDR3 protein and lacks DNA. The specimen's table records thousands of distinct CDR3 sequences. Sequenced material: peripheral blood. Source of these receptors: a human donor with an autoimmune cytopenia or autoimmune hepatitis (not recorded which). Each CDR3 is given with its conserved first and last residue. Expanded clones get a size class; other rows say once, few or many, or leave the size out.

TRBJ1-1,.,TRBV20-1,CSATFYRNTEAFF
TRBJ2-1,medium-sized,TRBV29-1,CSVEVSAYNEQFF
TRBJ2-3,.,TRBV4-3,CASSPRAMVADTQYF
TRBJ2-3,medium-sized,TRBV10-3,CATAASADTQYF
TRBJ2-3,.,TRBV20-1,CSARDLLGTDTQYF
TRBJ2-3,medium-sized,TRBV5-5,CASSLEGVSTDTQYF
TRBJ2-2,.,TRBV6-2/TRBV6-3,CASSGRMDIGELFF
TRBJ2-1,.,TRBV6-5,CASGLAGDYNEQFF
TRBJ2-3,.,TRBV18,CASSLYSPVGNTDTRYF
TRBJ2-2,.,TRBV28,CASSGDRENTGELFF
TRBJ1-6,medium-sized,TRBV18,CASSRIRGDSPLHF
TRBJ2-5,medium-sized,TRBV15,CATSREEGWNTQYF
TRBJ2-1,.,TRBV6-6,CASTTGGSYNEQFF
TRBJ1-4,.,TRBV18,CASSPGDGYNEKLFF
TRBJ2-3,medium-sized,TRBV30,CAWSLAGGPTDTQYF
TRBJ2-2,.,TRBV5-6,CASSSLGGVGTGELFF